The next 2 T cell receptor beta chains were all read from a single sample in a study of Graves' ophthalmopathy and Graves' hyperthyroidism. RNA served as the template for amplifying TCR beta CDR3 regions. HTBI-primed first-round RT-PCR preceded second-round multiplex PCR. TCRdb called the multiplex PCR reads again in MiXCR, with one record for every CDR3 protein. The sample gives about 370,000 distinct CDR3 sequences, around 19% of which show up once; 1.5% to 2% is in the top ten. Input material: peripheral blood. The origin of the receptors is a woman between 18 and 29 years old with Graves' ophthalmopathy.

This clonotype was observed at least ten times. The J gene is TRBJ1-6, the V gene TRBV11-2; 8 positions match TRBD1. The V gene's germline CDR1 is SGHAT and CDR2 FQNNGV. The CDR3 runs to 17 residues. V trimming: 3 bases; J trimming: 2 bases; junction bases outside the gene matches: 6. The CDR3 DNA follows: TGTGCCAGCAGCTTGTTACAGGGGGGAACCTATAATTCACCCCTCCACTTT. Translation: CASSLLQGGTYNSPLHF.

This clonotype came up many times. The rearrangement links TRBV4-3 to TRBJ1-6, with 7 nucleotides matching TRBD1. CDR1 LGHNA and CDR2 YSLEER come from the germline V gene. This CDR3 contains 20 residues. The trim removed 4 bases at V and 0 bases at J, leaving 15 bases unmatched. CDR3 in DNA: TGCGCCAGCAGCCCGTCCTACCCACAGGGGCCTAGCTCCTATAATTCACCCCTCCACTTT. Translated: CASSPSYPQGPSSYNSPLHF.